The next 21 T cell receptor beta chains were all read from a single sample in a study of siplizumab effects on memory and regulatory T cells. Some clones are missing from TCRdb's copy, which holds only in-frame ones; the method was immunoSEQ multiplex PCR. The data contain around 100,000 clones, 85% to 95% of them seen just once; the ten biggest clones take up around 0.3%. The sample comprised non-Treg CD4+ T cells sorted from blood. The source is a human donor in good health.

The chain recombines TRBV6-6 with TRBJ1-1, with TRBD1 as a possible D gene (5 bases). The CDR3 is 13 amino acids. Germline CDR1 reads MNHNY; CDR2 reads SVGAGI (reference sequence). V shed 7 bases and J shed 3 bases, with 12 bases lying between them. The CDR3 region has the DNA TGTGCCAGCACCCTACAGGACTACACTGAAGCTTTCTTT. It translates to CASTLQDYTEAFF.

The V gene is TRBV29-1, the J gene TRBJ2-1, with D tentatively TRBD2 (5 bases). Germline CDR1 SQVTM, CDR2 ANQGSEA. Trimming took off 0 bases at V and 2 bases at J, with 14 bases between the two ends. The CDR3 spans 16 residues. The CDR3 region is CSVEDVGVRPYNEQFF. The CDR3 DNA reads as TGCAGCGTTGAAGATGTCGGGGTTCGCCCCTACAATGAGCAGTTCTTC.

The rearrangement uses TRBV12-5 and TRBJ2-3; a possible D gene is TRBD2 (7 bases). This CDR3 has 14 residues. Germline-derived CDR1 and CDR2 are LGHNT and FRNRAP. The germline V and J ends were trimmed by 7 bases and 5 bases, with 16 bases remaining between them. CDR3 amino acids: CASAMGGGRDTQYF. In DNA form, the CDR3 reads TGTGCTAGTGCCATGGGAGGGGGGCGAGATACGCAGTATTTT.

CDR3 sequence reads: CASSARSIDTQYF. Here the CDR3 DNA reads TGTGCCAGCTCAGCTCGGAGCATCGATACGCAGTATTTT. The chain carries TRBV6-5 and TRBJ2-3; D gene uncertain. The CDR3 has 13 residues. Trimming took 8 bases from V and 6 from J, leaving 15 bases between them. From germline, CDR1 is MNHEY and CDR2 SVGAGI.

The chain has TRBV30 and TRBJ2-1, with D unresolved. Trimming removed 0 bases from V and 6 bases from J, with 12 bases in between. CDR3 length equals 14 residues. Germline V gene data show CDR1 as GTSNPN and CDR2 as SVGIG (reference sequence). CDR3 residues: CAWSVQPWGNEQFF. The CDR3 bases are TGTGCCTGGAGTGTACAGCCCTGGGGCAATGAGCAGTTCTTC.

The rearrangement uses TRBV10-3 and TRBJ2-6, with 9 positions matching TRBD1. With V trimmed by 6 bases and J by 0 bases, 6 bases remained unmatched. Germline V lookup: CDR1 ENHRY, CDR2 SYGVKD. This CDR3 contains 17 residues. The CDR3 sequence is CAIRPGQGFSGANVLTF. In nucleotides, the CDR3 is TGTGCCATCAGACCGGGACAGGGATTCTCTGGGGCCAACGTCCTGACTTTC.

The rearrangement links TRBV7-3 to TRBJ1-2; 9 bases fit TRBD1. CDR1 and CDR2 from the germline V gene are SGHTA and FQGTGA. The CDR3 is made up of 13 amino acids. V dropped 4 bases and J dropped 6; count of bases not matched to a gene: 3. Here the CDR3 DNA reads TGTGCCAGCAGCTCCCGGACAGGGGATGGCTACACCTTC. This sequence encodes CASSSRTGDGYTF.

The J gene is TRBJ1-1, the V gene TRBV2; 7 nucleotides align to TRBD1. Trimming took 2 bases from V and 9 from J; bases not matched to a gene: 6. Germline CDR1 reads SNHLY; CDR2 reads FYNNEI. The CDR3 has 13 residues. CDR3 in amino acids: CASSESRTGKAFF. The CDR3 DNA is TGTGCCAGCAGTGAAAGCCGGACAGGCAAAGCTTTCTTT.

The rearrangement links TRBV11-2 to TRBJ2-1, with 12 positions matching TRBD2. The CDR3 length is 18 residues. With 5 bases clipped from V and 0 bases from J, the junction kept 8 bases outside the gene matches. Germline CDR1 reads SGHAT; CDR2 reads FQNNGV. The CDR3 bases are TGTGCCAGCAGCAGGACTAGCGGGAATACAAACTCCTACAATGAGCAGTTCTTC. Amino acid sequence: CASSRTSGNTNSYNEQFF. Complete variable domain (other parts from reference TRBV11-2 and TRBJ2-1): EAGVAQSPRYKIIEKRQSVAFWCNPISGHATLYWYQQILGQGPKLLIQFQNNGVVDDSQLPKDRFSAERLKGVDSTLKIQPAKLEDSAVYLCASSRTSGNTNSYNEQFFGPGTRLTVL.

The chain's CDR3 is CATSRVIVGGSEQFF. CDR3 DNA: TGTGCCACCAGCAGAGTCATAGTTGGAGGTAGTGAGCAGTTCTTC. The chain is built from TRBV15 and TRBJ2-1; D perhaps matches TRBD2 (5 bases). V shed 1 base and J shed 9 bases, with 16 bases lying between them. The CDR3 has 15 amino acids. Per the germline V gene, CDR1 is LNHNV and CDR2 is YYDKDF (reference sequence).

This chain's CDR3 is CAADGGGNNEQFF. CDR3 bases: TGTGCCGCAGATGGGGGAGGTAACAATGAGCAGTTCTTC. The chain is built from TRBV10-3 and TRBJ2-1; weak D call: TRBD2 (6 bases). With 11 bases removed from V and 5 bases from J, the gap between germline ends came to 16 bases. CDR1 and CDR2 (germline): ENHRY, SYGVKD. The CDR3 contains 13 residues.

The rearrangement links TRBV30 to TRBJ2-7, with TRBD2 matching 9 bases. Germline CDR1 reads GTSNPN; CDR2 reads SVGIG (reference sequence). The CDR3 length is 17 residues. J lost 0 bases, V lost 5 bases, and 14 bases had no gene match. Here the CDR3 DNA reads TGTGCCTGGGGGCCGCGTGGGCCTAGCGGGGTCTCCTACGAGCAGTACTTC. This translates into CAWGPRGPSGVSYEQYF. The full variable domain, in which reference TRBV30 and TRBJ2-7 provide the parts outside the CDR3, is SQTIHQWPATLVQPVGSPLSLECTVEGTSNPNLYWYRQAAGRGLQLLFYSVGIGQISSEVPQNLSASRPQDRQFILSSKKLLLSDSGFYLCAWGPRGPSGVSYEQYFGPGTRLTVT.

V is TRBV7-3 and J is TRBJ2-3, with D unclear. Between the trimmed V and J ends, which lost 2 bases and 2 bases, there was a span of 8 bases. The CDR3 has 14 residues. The V gene's germline CDR1 is SGHTA and CDR2 FQGTGA. CDR3 nucleotides: TGTGCCAGCAGCTTACGACTCTTCACAGATACGCAGTATTTT. It codes for CASSLRLFTDTQYF.

This rearrangement joins TRBV5-1 to TRBJ2-6, with a possible D match to TRBD2 (5 bases). CDR3 length equals 15 residues. V gave up 0 bases and J gave up 3 bases, with 7 bases separating them. Germline V gene sequence: CDR1 SGHRS, CDR2 YFSETQ. The CDR3, as DNA: TGCGCCAGCAGCTTGGGGGGAGTTGGGGCCAACGTCCTGACTTTC. Its protein product is CASSLGGVGANVLTF.

The chain combines TRBV25-1 with TRBJ2-5, with D perhaps matching TRBD1 or TRBD2 (7 bases each). CDR3 length equals 14 residues. The V end was cut by 4 bases, the J end by 5 bases, with 14 bases between. Germline loops: CDR1 MGHDK, CDR2 SYGVNS. In nucleotides, the CDR3 is TGTGCCAGCAGTGTCCAGGGGGGGGTGGAGACCCAGTACTTC. It is translated as CASSVQGGVETQYF.

Here the CDR3 reads CASSEGRQELSSGNTIYF. The DNA of the CDR3 is TGTGCCAGCAGCGAAGGAAGACAGGAATTAAGCTCTGGAAACACCATATATTTT. The chain combines TRBV9 with TRBJ1-3, with D possibly TRBD1 on 6 matching bases. The CDR3 is 18 residues long. Trimming shortened V by 3 bases and J by 0 bases, and 19 bases separated the two germline ends. Germline CDR1 is SGDLS and CDR2 is YYNGEE.

This rearrangement joins TRBV7-9 to TRBJ1-6; 10 bases line up with TRBD1. The V gene's germline CDR1 is SEHNR and CDR2 FQNEAQ (reference sequence). V was pared by 5 bases and J by 10 bases, with 8 bases of the junction left unmatched. The CDR3 covers 15 residues. This chain's CDR3 is CASSEGTGVGSPLHF. The CDR3 DNA is TGTGCCAGCAGCGAAGGGACAGGGGTTGGCTCACCCCTCCACTTT.

The rearrangement uses TRBV7-9 and TRBJ1-2, with D possibly TRBD1 on 5 matching bases. CDR1 is SEHNR and CDR2 is FQNEAQ in the germline V gene (reference sequence). The CDR3 is 11 amino acids. Trimming left V 1 base short and J 14 bases short, with 11 bases between. CDR3 amino acids: CASSLGGGNTF. The DNA for the CDR3 is TGTGCCAGCAGCTTAGGTGGGGGTAATACCTTC.

The V call is TRBV7-3, the J call TRBJ2-3; D could derive from TRBD1 or TRBD2 (5 bases each). V was clipped by 4 bases and J by 7 bases, with 18 bases between them. Germline CDR1 and CDR2: SGHTA and FQGTGA. This CDR3 has 15 residues. CDR3 amino acids: CASSYGTVGVNTQYF. In DNA, the CDR3 is TGTGCCAGCAGCTACGGGACCGTAGGTGTGAATACGCAGTATTTT. Looking up the rest from reference TRBV7-3 and TRBJ2-3 gives the full variable domain: GAGVSQTPSNKVTEKGKYVELRCDPISGHTALYWYRQSLGQGPEFLIYFQGTGAADDSGLPNDRFFAVRPEGSVSTLKIQRTERGDSAVYLCASSYGTVGVNTQYFGPGTRLTVL.

V and J are TRBV30 and TRBJ2-2; maybe TRBD1 (5 bases). The CDR3 runs to 15 residues. Germline V gives CDR1 GTSNPN, CDR2 SVGIG (reference sequence). The V end lost 2 bases, the J end lost 2 bases, and 12 bases lay between the germline ends. The CDR3 nucleotides read TGTGCCTGGAGTCCAGGGCAGGGAAACACCGGGGAGCTGTTTTTT. Protein product: CAWSPGQGNTGELFF.

The table lists this clone with a count of one. Other nucleotide sequences from this sample produce the same CDR3. The chain is built from TRBV29-1 and TRBJ1-3, with 7 bases lining up with TRBD1. CDR3 size: 13 residues. The germline CDR1 and CDR2 sequences are SQVTM and ANQGSEA. V was pared by 4 bases and J by 2 bases, with 2 bases of the junction left unmatched. Here the CDR3 reads CSVAQGAGNTIYF. The CDR3 DNA reads as TGCAGCGTTGCGCAGGGGGCTGGAAACACCATATATTTT.